This TCR beta chain was recorded in a study of T cells in Graves' hyperthyroidism and ophthalmopathy. Looked up from germline, CDR1 is SGHRS and CDR2 is YFSETQ. V lost 3 bases to trimming and J lost 6 bases, with 12 bases between them. The CDR3 contains 14 residues. It was RNA transcripts that yielded the amplified TCR beta CDR3 regions. When the TCR CDR3 underwent first-round RT-PCR, the HTBI primer set was used. TCRdb analysed the multiplex PCR reads with MiXCR anew, one entry per CDR3 protein. The sample has over 650,000 distinct CDR3 sequences; 45% are singletons. This TCR was recovered from an adult man with Graves' disease, either hyperthyroidism or ophthalmopathy (not recorded which). V is TRBV5-1 and J is TRBJ1-4, with a possible D match to TRBD1 (5 bases). Sample: peripheral blood or thyroid tissue (not recorded which). The CDR3 spells CASSSGTIDEKLFF. The CDR3 DNA sequence: TGCGCCAGCAGCTCCGGGACGATAGATGAAAAACTGTTTTTT.